The T cell receptor (beta chain) under discussion was sequenced for a study of blood T cell repertoires in COVID-19. Overall study context: Samples representing acute and convalescent COVID-19 were sourced from the United States, Italy and Spain.

How the authors handled the data: Nucleated cell counts were estimated from reference gene primer amplification. TCRdb's copy holds only in-frame clones and misses some; the assay was immunoSEQ multiplex PCR. V and J calls and clone size are given by that table; D and trimming were obtained from the DNA. The sample shows hundreds of thousands of clones, about 87% of them seen only once. With V trimmed by 2 bases and J by 2 bases, 7 bases remained unmatched. The CDR3 contains 16 residues. The sequenced sample consisted of peripheral blood. The chain is built from TRBV23-1 and TRBJ2-7, with TRBD1 matching 9 bases. TRBV23-1 is sorted into the ORF group, with uncertain function. The TCR sequence derives from a woman aged 18-29 years with acute or convalescent COVID-19. The CDR3 is CASSQPGTGLTYEQYF. CDR3 coding DNA: TGCGCCAGCAGTCAACCCGGGACAGGGTTGACCTACGAGCAGTACTTC.